Listed below are T cell receptor beta chains from one sample, sequenced in a study of OX40 agonist ivuxolimab in advanced cancers. Clones were read by immunoSEQ multiplex PCR, and TCRdb kept only the in-frame ones, dropping some. Of tens of thousands of clones in the sample, about 73% were seen once. This material consisted of CD4+ or CD8+ T cells sorted from blood, taken in a trial of the OX40 agonist ivuxolimab. The receptors come from an adult with an advanced solid tumor such as melanoma, head and neck, liver or kidney cancer. The CDR3 runs from the conserved cysteine through the conserved F or W. Each record gives: clone size, V gene, D gene, CDR3 length, J gene, CDR3 DNA, CDR3 protein. A D gene is named only where the DNA matches it firmly. Size tells how often a clone was seen (once, few, many) or the class of an expanded clone, and some rows leave it out.

-,TRBV7-8,-,16,TRBJ2-7,TGTGCCAGCAGCCCCCTCCGGTCCGGGATACGCTACGAGCAGTACTTC,CASSPLRSGIRYEQYF
few,TRBV10-2,TRBD2,18,TRBJ2-3,TGCGCCACCCAGACTATTGAGACTAGCGTTTATAGCACAGATACGCAGTATTTT,CATQTIETSVYSTDTQYF
-,TRBV19,-,15,TRBJ2-7,TGTGCCAGTAGTCCCCTGGACAAGAGCTCCTACGAGCAGTACTTC,CASSPLDKSSYEQYF
few,TRBV11-2,TRBD1,15,TRBJ1-2,TGTGCCAGCAGCTTCGGGACAGGGGGCAGCTATGGCTACACCTTC,CASSFGTGGSYGYTF
-,TRBV18,-,15,TRBJ2-3,TGTGCCAGCTCACCCCTAGCAAGGGGCTCGGATACGCAGTATTTT,CASSPLARGSDTQYF
-,TRBV29-1,-,13,TRBJ2-7,TGCAGCGTTGACGGGGTATCTGGGGACGAGCAGTACTTC,CSVDGVSGDEQYF
-,TRBV6-5,-,15,TRBJ1-1,TGTGCCAGCAGTTATTGGGGGACGGTGAACACTGAAGCTTTCTTT,CASSYWGTVNTEAFF
-,TRBV7-8,-,13,TRBJ2-2,TGTGCCAGCAGCTTAGAACTTGGTCGGGAGCTGTTTTTT,CASSLELGRELFF
few,TRBV6-6,TRBD1,13,TRBJ1-2,TGTGCCAGTTTCCGGGACAGGATCTATGGCTACACCTTC,CASFRDRIYGYTF
-,TRBV6-6,-,14,TRBJ1-3,TGTGCCAGCAGTCGAGACAGTGATGGAAACACCATATATTTT,CASSRDSDGNTIYF
-,TRBV7-8,-,18,TRBJ2-2,TGTGCCAGCAGCTTACAGGGGTCCTTAAATCTGGGCACCGGGGAGCTGTTTTTT,CASSLQGSLNLGTGELFF
-,TRBV27,-,12,TRBJ2-1,TGTGCCAGCAGTACCGCGGACGTCCTCTGGTTCTTC,CASSTADVLWFF
once,TRBV5-6,TRBD2,17,TRBJ2-3,TGTGCCAGCAGCTTGAGGGGCCTGGGAGGGCGCACAGATACGCAGTATTTT,CASSLRGLGGRTDTQYF
-,TRBV19,-,15,TRBJ2-7,TGTGCCAGTAGTATAAAACACAGCGGATCCTACGAGCAGTACTTC,CASSIKHSGSYEQYF
few,TRBV30,-,15,TRBJ1-1,TGTGCCTGGAGTACACTCGTGGGGGTGAACACTGAAGCTTTCTTT,CAWSTLVGVNTEAFF
once,TRBV9,-,14,TRBJ2-5,TGTGCCAGCAGCCCACAGATCGAAGGAGAGACCCAGTACTTC,CASSPQIEGETQYF
-,TRBV27,-,13,TRBJ1-2,TGTGCCAGCAGTTTGTCGGGGCCAGGAGGCTACACCTTC,CASSLSGPGGYTF
-,TRBV29-1,-,11,TRBJ2-3,TGCAGCGTGCGACTTCGAGATACGCAGTATTTT,CSVRLRDTQYF
-,TRBV5-8,TRBD2,14,TRBJ2-1,TGTGCCAGCAGCTTGATTTCCGGGACTAGCTTGTGGTTCTTC,CASSLISGTSLWFF
few,TRBV19,-,13,TRBJ2-1,TGTGCCAGTAGTATAGAGGCAGCTAATGAGCAGTTCTTC,CASSIEAANEQFF
-,TRBV27,TRBD1,15,TRBJ1-1,TGTGCCAGCAAGCCGGGGACAGGGAGGAACACTGAAGCTTTCTTT,CASKPGTGRNTEAFF
-,TRBV18,TRBD1,15,TRBJ2-7,TGTGCCAGCTCCCGATCCGGGACAGGGTCCTACGAGCAGTACTTC,CASSRSGTGSYEQYF
once,TRBV6-1,-,14,TRBJ1-2,TGTGCCAGCACCCGGGGTCTTGGGGGCTATGGCTACACCTTC,CASTRGLGGYGYTF
-,TRBV27,-,13,TRBJ2-2,TGTGCCAGCAGTTCGACGTACACCGGGGAGCTGTTTTTT,CASSSTYTGELFF
few,TRBV19,-,15,TRBJ1-2,TGTGCCAGTAGTATAGTGGGCCAGGGAAACTATGGCTACACCTTC,CASSIVGQGNYGYTF
-,TRBV27,-,13,TRBJ2-7,TGTGCCAGCAACCGAAGGGGAAACTACGAGCAGTACTTC,CASNRRGNYEQYF
-,TRBV7-2,-,14,TRBJ2-1,TGTGCCAGCAGCCCCTCCCGGGGGGCCAATGAGCAGTTCTTC,CASSPSRGANEQFF
-,TRBV28,TRBD1,15,TRBJ1-6,TGTGCCAGCAGTTCGCTGACAGGGTATGGATCACCCCTCCACTTT,CASSSLTGYGSPLHF
-,TRBV6-6,TRBD1,15,TRBJ2-7,TGTGCCAGCAGTTCCGACAGGGTGAGGGCCTACGAGCAGTACTTC,CASSSDRVRAYEQYF
-,TRBV19,-,15,TRBJ1-5,TGTGCCAGTAGTATGCGTGGTGGCGGCAATCAGCCCCAGCATTTT,CASSMRGGGNQPQHF
-,TRBV19,TRBD1,15,TRBJ1-4,TGTGCCAGTAACCGATTGGGACAGAATAATGAAAAACTGTTTTTT,CASNRLGQNNEKLFF
-,TRBV18,-,16,TRBJ2-4,TGTGCCAGCTCACCTCCTATGGTGGAGGGGAAAAACATTCAGTACTTC,CASSPPMVEGKNIQYF
-,TRBV5-5,-,16,TRBJ2-7,TGTGCCAGCAGCTACGCTTCTTCGACGAGCTCCTACGAGCAGTACTTC,CASSYASSTSSYEQYF
-,TRBV7-9,-,15,TRBJ1-4,TGTGCCAGCAGCTCGGGACGGGGAGAGCATGAAAAACTGTTTTTT,CASSSGRGEHEKLFF
-,TRBV7-9,TRBD1,17,TRBJ2-6,TGTGCCAGCAGCGTCGGGACAGGGTTCTCTGGGGCCAACGTCCTGACTTTC,CASSVGTGFSGANVLTF
many,TRBV6-5,-,15,TRBJ2-2,TGTGCCAGCTCGATAAGGGAGCCAAACACCGGGGAGCTGTTTTTT,CASSIREPNTGELFF
-,TRBV18,TRBD1,14,TRBJ1-1,TGTGCCAGCTCCCGAGGACAGGGAGAAACTGAAGCTTTCTTT,CASSRGQGETEAFF
-,TRBV6-5,TRBD1,16,TRBJ1-2,TGTGCCAGCAGTTACGGGCAGGGGGCAGCTCCATATGGCTACACCTTC,CASSYGQGAAPYGYTF
-,TRBV18,-,13,TRBJ2-3,TGTGCCAGCTCACGGGGAGGTACAGATACGCAGTATTTT,CASSRGGTDTQYF
-,TRBV28,-,14,TRBJ2-3,TGTGCCAGCACCCCTCCTGCTCAGGGTCGGACGCAGTATTTT,CASTPPAQGRTQYF
-,TRBV6-4,-,14,TRBJ1-5,TGTGCCAGCAGTGTAGAAGGGGTTGGTCAGCCCCAGCATTTT,CASSVEGVGQPQHF
once,TRBV4-1,TRBD2,18,TRBJ2-1,TGCGCCAGCAGCCAGCTCCCAATAGCGGGAGCCACTTACAATGAGCAGTTCTTC,CASSQLPIAGATYNEQFF
few,TRBV6-6,TRBD1,14,TRBJ1-5,TGTGCCAGCAGATACCAGGGGGGCAATCAGCCCCAGCATTTT,CASRYQGGNQPQHF
-,TRBV7-9,-,15,TRBJ1-6,TGTGCCAGCACCTCATTCGGACAGACCTATTCACCCCTCCACTTT,CASTSFGQTYSPLHF
-,TRBV18,-,16,TRBJ1-5,TGTGCCAGCTCACCACCGCCGAGCTTGGGCAATCAGCCCCAGCATTTT,CASSPPPSLGNQPQHF
-,TRBV5-1,-,15,TRBJ2-7,TGCGCCAGCAGCTTGGTAATCAGCGGTTCCTACGAGCAGTACTTC,CASSLVISGSYEQYF
-,TRBV19,-,10,TRBJ1-2,TGTGCCACCGGGGACTATGGCTACACCTTC,CATGDYGYTF
once,TRBV6-6,-,14,TRBJ2-2,TGTGCCAGCAGTTACCTAGTAGGAGACGGGGAGCTGTTTTTT,CASSYLVGDGELFF
-,TRBV28,TRBD1,15,TRBJ1-2,TGTGCCAGCAGTTTTCTCCAGGGGGCATATTTAAGCTACACCTTC,CASSFLQGAYLSYTF
-,TRBV19,TRBD1,18,TRBJ2-5,TGTGCCAGCAACCCCTATGGAGCGCGACAGGGGCCGCAAGAGACCCAGTACTTC,CASNPYGARQGPQETQYF
few,TRBV15,-,15,TRBJ1-1,TGTGCCACCAGCAGGGAGCGGGGTATGGGGACTGAAGCTTTCTTT,CATSRERGMGTEAFF
-,TRBV9,TRBD1,13,TRBJ2-7,TGTGCCAGCAGCCAAGGGACAGGGGTCGAGCAGTACTTC,CASSQGTGVEQYF
-,TRBV30,-,12,TRBJ1-2,TGTGCCTGGAGCGGGATAAACTATGGCTACACCTTC,CAWSGINYGYTF
-,TRBV30,-,12,TRBJ2-5,TGTGCCTGGAGTGTACTAGAAGAGACCCAGTACTTC,CAWSVLEETQYF
-,TRBV19,TRBD1,17,TRBJ2-1,TGTGCCAGTAGTATAGGCGGGACAGGGGCCTCCTACAATGAGCAGTTCTTC,CASSIGGTGASYNEQFF
few,TRBV10-1,TRBD1,14,TRBJ1-6,TGCGCCAGCAGGGGGGACAGGGCTAATTCACCCCTCCACTTT,CASRGDRANSPLHF
-,TRBV6-5,-,12,TRBJ2-7,TGTGCCAGCAGTCTCAGGGGAGGGGAGCAGTACTTC,CASSLRGGEQYF